This T cell receptor (beta chain) was recovered during a study of shared clonotypes between healthy human individuals. Study as a whole: The donor group consisted of two women and three men, aged 18 to 49. CD8 memory received one plate per donor, CD8 naive two, CD4 memory three and CD4 naive three.

The junction had 8 bases not matched to a gene; V was cut back by 5 bases and J by 5 bases. CDR3 length equals 15 residues. Germline V gives CDR1 SEHNR, CDR2 FQNEAQ (reference sequence). TCRdb's copy holds only in-frame clones and misses some; the assay was immunoSEQ multiplex PCR. This sample has 630,000 or so clones, with roughly 98% found just once. Cells designated naive CD8 were CD45RO-negative and were positively selected for CCR7, with terminally differentiated effector memory CD45RA+ cells excluded. The TCR originated in a man younger than 45 in good health. The sequencing input was naive CD8+ T cells sorted from blood. The genes are TRBV7-9 and TRBJ2-1; 8 bases align to TRBD1. The CDR3 loop is CASSEGRGRNNEQFF. In DNA form, the CDR3 reads TGTGCCAGCAGCGAAGGCAGGGGGCGGAACAATGAGCAGTTCTTC.